The 24 T cell receptor beta chains below come from one sample, sequenced in a study of tumor-infiltrating lymphocytes in primary liver carcinoma. From unsorted bulk tissue weighing about 17-30 mg, DNA and RNA were co-extracted. TCR beta cDNA came from about 450 ng total RNA, primed with a constant-region primer. Three-round nested multiplex PCR performed with slightly modified ARM-PCR produced the TCR beta libraries. With TRBV1-TRBV30 forward primers and a C-beta reverse primer, the first two PCR rounds were run for about 10 cycles each. MiXCR was run by TCRdb on the multiplex PCR reads, yielding one entry per CDR3 protein. The sample comprises 85,000 to 100,000 distinct CDR3 sequences, less than 70% of which are singletons, and around 26% rests with the top ten. Sequenced input: tumor-adjacent normal liver tissue. The source of these receptors is a man in his forties with primary liver carcinoma and hepatitis B virus infection.

Of note for this clonotype: The junction differs from germline at one of its ends, possibly a read error. This chain joins TRBV11-1 and TRBJ2-3; TRBD2 matches 9 bases. The germline gives CDR1 SGHAT, CDR2 FQDESV (reference sequence). CDR3 length equals 16 residues. CDR3 protein: CACSLGTSTQIDKQYF. For the CDR3, the DNA is TGTGCCTGCAGCCTCGGGACTAGCACACAAATAGATAAGCAGTATTTT.

Worth noting for this clonotype: This may come from a read error, since a much larger clone is one base off. The chain couples TRBV12-3 or TRBV12-4 to TRBJ2-7, with 10 bases aligning to TRBD1. The CDR3 is made up of 14 amino acids. Germline trimming cut 5 bases from V and 8 bases from J; bases unmatched to any gene: 9. The CDR3 loop is CASSILATGGKQYF. The CDR3 coding sequence is TGTGCCAGCAGTATACTTGCGACAGGGGGCAAGCAGTACTTC.

Turning to this clonotype: Without the conserved terminal phenylalanine or tryptophan, this CDR3 likely stems from a read error. The J gene is TRBJ2-1, the V gene TRBV6-4; 12 bases fit TRBD1. The length of the CDR3 is 15 residues. Germline CDR1 and CDR2: MRHNA and SNTAGT. V dropped 3 bases and J dropped 9; count of bases not matched to a gene: 6. In nucleotides, the CDR3 is TGTGCCAGCAGTGAATGGGGACAGGGGGCCGGTGAGCAGTTCCTC. Translated, it gives CASSEWGQGAGEQFL.

As regards this clonotype: The junction does not match germline at one end; this may be a read error. J is TRBJ2-7 and V is TRBV30, with unresolved D. This CDR3 comprises 15 residues. Per germline, CDR1 GTSNPN and CDR2 SVGIG (reference sequence). The CDR3 DNA reads TGTGCCTGGAGGAGGACGAGCACTTACACCTACGAGCAGTGCTTC. Translated, it gives CAWRRTSTYTYEQCF.

Only one count was recorded for this clonotype. At one end the junction does not follow the germline gene, possibly because of a read error. V usage is TRBV11-2 and J usage is TRBJ2-3, with D maybe TRBD1 (6 bases). This CDR3 spans 14 amino acids. The germline gives CDR1 SGHAT, CDR2 FQNNGV. The CDR3 DNA reads TGTGCCAACAGCTTGACAGGAGAGGCAAGTACGCAGTATTTT. Amino acids: CANSLTGEASTQYF.

This clonotype was seen a few times. The V and J genes are TRBV19 and TRBJ1-1; D might be TRBD1 (6 bases). The CDR3 is 14 residues long. V was pared by 3 bases and J by 3 bases, with 11 bases between. From germline, CDR1 is LNHDA and CDR2 SQIVND (reference sequence). In nucleotides, the CDR3 is TGTGCCAGTAGTATCAAGGGGGGGGACACTGAAGCTTTCTTT. Translated, it gives CASSIKGGDTEAFF.

This clonotype came up many times. The V and J genes are TRBV5-1 and TRBJ2-1; unclear D gene. The length of the CDR3 is 12 residues. Germline V gene lookup returns CDR1 SGHRS and CDR2 YFSETQ. Trimming pared 2 bases from V and 5 bases from J, leaving 5 bases between. CDR3 sequence reads: CASSLQNNEQFF. DNA for the CDR3: TGCGCCAGCAGCTTACAGAACAATGAGCAGTTCTTC.

This clonotype was picked up many times. The chain uses TRBV12-3 or TRBV12-4 and TRBJ2-1; D tentatively reads TRBD1 or TRBD2 (6 bases each). The V end lost 6 bases, the J end lost 7 bases, and 16 bases lay between the germline ends. The CDR3 contains 14 residues. CDR3 DNA: TGTGCCAGCAGCACCCTTACGGGGGCAAATGAGCAGTTCTTC. Its protein product is CASSTLTGANEQFF.

A remark on this clonotype: Sequence at one end of the junction differs from germline and may be a read error. V is TRBV11-2 and J is TRBJ2-5; D possibly corresponds to TRBD2 (6 bases). CDR3 length: 14 residues. Looked up from germline, CDR1 is SGHAT and CDR2 is FQNNGV. CDR3 coding DNA: TGTGCCATCAGCTTAGCAAGCGGGTGGGAGACCCAGTACTTC. Encoded protein: CAISLASGWETQYF.

A note on this clonotype: Germline and junction disagree at one end, which may indicate a read error. The chain recombines TRBV11-1 with TRBJ2-5; D possibly corresponds to TRBD2 (6 bases). This CDR3 is 14 amino acids long. CDR1 SGHAT and CDR2 FQDESV come from the germline V gene (reference sequence). In DNA form, the CDR3 reads TGTGCCAGCGGCTTCCACGGCGGGGCGCAGACCCAGTACTTC. It codes for CASGFHGGAQTQYF.

The sample holds a few counts of this clonotype. The chain recombines TRBV30 with TRBJ2-7, with TRBD2 matching 7 bases. Germline lookup yields CDR1 GTSNPN and CDR2 SVGIG (reference sequence). The CDR3 is 13 residues long. With 8 bases clipped from V and 3 bases from J, the junction kept 10 bases outside the gene matches. The CDR3 bases are TGTGCCAGCTCCGCGGGAGCAATCTACGAGCAGTACTTC. Encoded protein: CASSAGAIYEQYF.

Comment on this clonotype: A much bigger clone sits one base away, suggesting this may be a read error. As the CDR3 is not closed by the conserved phenylalanine or tryptophan, this likely results from a read error. It is unclear where the CDR3 begins or ends on the DNA, so no DNA is shown, and the CDR3 is as TCRdb lists it. The rearrangement uses TRBV6-5 and TRBJ2-5; the D call in the table, TRBD2, was not verified against the DNA. The CDR3 is 13 residues long, ends included. The germline CDR1 and CDR2 sequences are MNHEY and SVGAGI. CDR3 amino acids: CASSYRRDLLEYS.

As for this clonotype: One junction end does not reproduce the germline sequence, and a read error may be involved. The chain joins TRBV11-2 to TRBJ2-7; D gene ambiguous. CDR1 is SGHAT and CDR2 is FQNNGV in the germline V gene. CDR3 length: 17 residues. CDR3 DNA sequence: TGTGCAAGCACCTTAGACATCGAGACACCCAGCTCCTACGAGCAGTACTTC. Residues: CASTLDIETPSSYEQYF.

Comment on this clonotype: This may come from a read error, since a much larger clone is one base off. The V and J genes are TRBV7-8 and TRBJ2-7, with D possibly being TRBD1 (6 bases). V lost 1 base to trimming and J lost 3 bases, with 22 bases between them. Germline loops: CDR1 SGHVS, CDR2 FQNEAQ. The CDR3 has 18 residues. CDR3 DNA: TGTGCCAGCAGCTTAGTATTAGGCAGGGGCGCGAGTAGCTACGAGCAGTACTTC. It encodes CASSLVLGRGASSYEQYF.

Turning to this clonotype: No conserved phenylalanine or tryptophan is present at the end of the CDR3, so a read error is the likely explanation. This chain uses TRBV6-2 or TRBV6-3 with TRBJ2-3; D might be TRBD1 (7 bases). V lost 5 bases, J lost 4 bases, and 16 bases lay in between. The CDR3 totals 15 residues. Germline values: CDR1 MNHEY, CDR2 SVGEGT. The CDR3 nucleotides read TGTGCCAGCAGTCCCCGCGGGACAGCGGCAGATACGCAGTATTCT. Translating gives CASSPRGTAADTQYS.

This clonotype turned up a few times. With a much larger clone just one base away, this may be a read error. This is likely a read error, given that the CDR3 carries no conserved phenylalanine or tryptophan at its end. This chain connects TRBV4-2 to TRBJ1-1; no reliable D call. The V gene lost 0 bases and the J gene lost 1 base, with 9 bases spanning the gap. Germline lookup yields CDR1 LGHNA and CDR2 YNFKEQ. This CDR3 has 15 residues. The CDR3 protein is CASSQELRWNTEAFY. For the CDR3, the DNA is TGTGCCAGCAGCCAAGAGTTGAGGTGGAACACTGAAGCTTTCTAT.

CDR3 bases: TGTACCAACAGCTTCGAGGGGAACACTGAAGCTTTCTTT. Translated: CTNSFEGNTEAFF. V and J are TRBV5-5 and TRBJ1-1; D is unclear. Germline values: CDR1 SGHKS, CDR2 YYEKEE (reference sequence). This CDR3 comprises 13 residues.

The chain carries TRBV5-1 and TRBJ2-1; maybe TRBD1 (5 bases). CDR3 length: 14 amino acids. V was cut by 7 bases and J by 1 base, with 12 bases left in between. CDR1 is SGHRS, CDR2 YFSETQ, per germline. In DNA, the CDR3 is TGCGCCAGCCAAACAGGATTGTCCTACAATGAGCAGTTCTTC. Its protein product is CASQTGLSYNEQFF. The full variable domain, completed using reference TRBV5-1 and TRBJ2-1, is KAGVTQTPRYLIKTRGQQVTLSCSPISGHRSVSWYQQTPGQGLQFLFEYFSETQRNKGNFPGRFSGRQFSNSRSEMNVSTLELGDSALYLCASQTGLSYNEQFFGPGTRLTVL.

About this clonotype itself: Given a much more abundant clone one base away, this may be a read error. The chain is built from TRBV10-1 and TRBJ2-3; TRBD2 matches at 11 bases. The CDR3 consists of 17 residues. V trimming: 4 bases; J trimming: 6 bases; junction bases outside the gene matches: 12. Germline V lookup: CDR1 WNHNN, CDR2 SYGVQD (reference sequence). CDR3: CASSGPTVAGGPDTQYF. For the CDR3, the DNA is TGCGCCAGCAGTGGCCCCACGGTAGCGGGAGGGCCGGATACGCAGTATTTT.

Turning to this clonotype: This may be a read error, as it is one base from a much larger clone. Because the CDR3 is missing its conserved closing phenylalanine or tryptophan, this is likely a read error. The V and J genes are TRBV7-9 and TRBJ2-2; D is undetermined. There are 13 residues in the CDR3. Trimming took off 5 bases at V and 1 base at J, with 5 bases between the two ends. CDR1 is SEHNR, CDR2 FQNEAQ, per germline (reference sequence). CDR3 sequence: CASSEKNTGELFS. Written as DNA, the CDR3 is TGTGCCAGCAGCGAGAAGAACACCGGGGAGCTGTTTTCT.

On this clonotype: The germline gene is not matched at one end of the junction; a read error may be the cause. The chain has TRBV28 and TRBJ2-7; the match to TRBD1 covers 12 bases. This CDR3 is 15 amino acids long. CDR1 is MDHEN, CDR2 SYDVKM, per germline. The CDR3 spells CASSLRGQGAYEHYF. In DNA form, the CDR3 reads TGTGCCAGCAGTCTTCGGGGACAGGGGGCGTACGAGCACTACTTC.

The chain carries TRBV11-2 and TRBJ2-7, with 7 positions matching TRBD2. The J segment lost 0 bases and the V segment lost 5 bases, leaving 7 bases of the junction unmatched. The CDR3 covers 15 residues. CDR1 is SGHAT, CDR2 FQNNGV, per germline. DNA for the CDR3: TGTGCCAGCAGCCAGAGCGGGGTCAGCTCCTACGAGCAGTACTTC. This codes for CASSQSGVSSYEQYF.

Notes on this clonotype: One base away lies a much larger clone, so this may be a sequencing read error. The genes are TRBV4-1 and TRBJ2-3, with unresolved D. The CDR3 length is 16 residues. V lost 5 bases and J 4 bases, leaving 19 bases between the germline ends. In germline, CDR1 is MGHRA, CDR2 YSYEKL. CDR3 in amino acids: CASSLHSLVTADTQYF. CDR3 sequence (DNA): TGCGCCAGCAGCTTGCACTCCTTAGTAACGGCAGATACGCAGTATTTT.

There are a few counts of this clonotype. The V call is TRBV5-5, the J call TRBJ1-2, with TRBD1 as a possible D gene (5 bases). Germline V gene sequence: CDR1 SGHKS, CDR2 YYEKEE (reference sequence). The CDR3 contains 13 residues. V lost 1 base and J lost 8, with 12 bases in between. The CDR3 sequence: CASSLFQGTGYTF. CDR3 DNA: TGTGCCAGCAGCTTGTTTCAGGGCACCGGCTACACCTTC.